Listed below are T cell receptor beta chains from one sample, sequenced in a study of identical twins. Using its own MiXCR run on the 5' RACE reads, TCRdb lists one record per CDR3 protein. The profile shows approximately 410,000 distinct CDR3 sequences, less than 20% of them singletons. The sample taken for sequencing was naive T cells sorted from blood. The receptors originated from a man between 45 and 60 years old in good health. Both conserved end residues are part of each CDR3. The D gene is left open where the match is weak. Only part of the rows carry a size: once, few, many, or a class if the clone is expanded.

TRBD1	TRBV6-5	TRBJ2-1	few	TGTGCCAGCAGTTACTCGGGACAGCACAATGAGCAGTTCTTC	CASSYSGQHNEQFF
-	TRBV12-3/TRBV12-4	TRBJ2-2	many	TGTGCCAGCAGTTTAGCGCAGGCCGGGGAGCTGTTTTTT	CASSLAQAGELFF
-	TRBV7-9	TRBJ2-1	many	TGTGCCAGCAAGCCCGGGGGCAATGAGCAGTTCTTC	CASKPGGNEQFF
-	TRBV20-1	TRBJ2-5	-	TGCAGTGCTAGGGGGGTCCCGGGGAGCAAGACCCAGTACTTC	CSARGVPGSKTQYF
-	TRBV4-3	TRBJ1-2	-	TGCGCCAGCAGCCAAGTTTGGGGAGAATACGGCGGCTACACCTTC	CASSQVWGEYGGYTF
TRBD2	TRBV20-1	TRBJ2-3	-	TGCAGTGCTAAATCAGCGGGAGGGCCATCGGATACGCAGTATTTT	CSAKSAGGPSDTQYF
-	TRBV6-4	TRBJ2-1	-	TGTGCCAGCAGTGACTCCCAGCAGGCTAGGCAGTTCTTC	CASSDSQQARQFF
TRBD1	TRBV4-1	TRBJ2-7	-	TGCGCCAGCAGCCGAAGCGGGGGACAGGGGACCTACGAGCAGTACTTC	CASSRSGGQGTYEQYF
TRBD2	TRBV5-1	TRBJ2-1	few	TGCGCCAGCAGCGGGGGACTAGCGGGCATGCTTTCCTACAATGAGCAGTTCTTC	CASSGGLAGMLSYNEQFF
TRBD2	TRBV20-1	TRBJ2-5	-	TGCAGTGCGCCCCCCTACGGGAGGGTGGGAGAGACCCAGTACTTC	CSAPPYGRVGETQYF
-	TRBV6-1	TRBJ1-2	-	TGTGCCAGCAGCTGGACAAGTGGGGGCTACACCTTC	CASSWTSGGYTF
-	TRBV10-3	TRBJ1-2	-	TGTGCCATCAGTGAGTCACAGGTTGGGGGTGGCTACACCTTC	CAISESQVGGGYTF
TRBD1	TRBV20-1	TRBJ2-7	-	TGCAGTGTCAGGGGGGACAGGGGCTCCTACGAGCAGTACTTC	CSVRGDRGSYEQYF
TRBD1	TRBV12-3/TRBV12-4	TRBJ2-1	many	TGTGCCAGCAGTACGGGACAGGGAATAATCTTC	CASSTGQGIIF
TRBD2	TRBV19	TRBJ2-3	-	TGTGCCAGTAGTCGACGACTAGCGAGCAGCACAGATACGCAGTATTTT	CASSRRLASSTDTQYF
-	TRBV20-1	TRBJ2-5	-	TGCAGTGCTAGTAAGCCGTACCAAGAGACCCAGTACTTC	CSASKPYQETQYF
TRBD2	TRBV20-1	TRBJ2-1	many	TGCAGTGCTAGTCGCGGGAGCTCCTACAATGAGCAGTTCTTC	CSASRGSSYNEQFF
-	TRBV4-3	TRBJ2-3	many	TGCGCCAGCAGCCAAGACAGGGAGGCGACGCAGTATTTT	CASSQDREATQYF
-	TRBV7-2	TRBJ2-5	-	TGTGCCAGCAGCTTAGGTGGTTGGGCTTCTGCGAACTTC	CASSLGGWASANF
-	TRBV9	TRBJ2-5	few	TGTGCCAGCAGCGTATCCCTAGCTGGGGGAGAGACCCAGTACTTC	CASSVSLAGGETQYF
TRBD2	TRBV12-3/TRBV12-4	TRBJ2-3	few	TGTGCCAGCAGTTCTAGCGGACCTAGCACAGATACGCAGTATTTT	CASSSSGPSTDTQYF
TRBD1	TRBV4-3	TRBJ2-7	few	TGCGCCAGCAGCCAAGATGGGCAGGGGGTTTGGAGCGAGCAGTACTTC	CASSQDGQGVWSEQYF
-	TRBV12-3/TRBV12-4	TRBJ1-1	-	TGTGCCAGCAGTTTAGGAGGGTTCACTGAAGCTTTCTTT	CASSLGGFTEAFF
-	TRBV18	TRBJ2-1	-	TGTGCCAGCTCTAAAAACATTGGGCAAGATGAGCAGTTCTTC	CASSKNIGQDEQFF
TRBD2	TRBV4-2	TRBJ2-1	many	TGTGCCAGCAGCCTAGATTCGGGACTAGCGGGCAATGAGCAGTTCTTC	CASSLDSGLAGNEQFF
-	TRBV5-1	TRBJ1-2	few	TGCGCCAGCAGCTTGGACAGGGAAATCTATGGCTACACCTTC	CASSLDREIYGYTF
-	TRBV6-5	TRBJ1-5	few	TGTGCCAGCAGTTACAGGACGGGGGAGAGGCCCCAGCATTTT	CASSYRTGERPQHF
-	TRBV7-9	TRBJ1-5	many	TGTGCCAGCAGCCCCTCAGCTAGCAATCAGCCCCAGCATTTT	CASSPSASNQPQHF
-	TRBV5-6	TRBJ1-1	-	TGTGCCAGCAGCTTGGGGTACAGAAACACTGAAGCTTTCTTT	CASSLGYRNTEAFF
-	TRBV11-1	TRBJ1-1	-	TGTGCCAGCAGCGCCGGAGGGCGGACTGAAGCTTTCTTT	CASSAGGRTEAFF
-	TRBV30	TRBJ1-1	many	TGTGCCTGGAGTGTACGTTACATGAACACTGAAGCTTTCTTT	CAWSVRYMNTEAFF
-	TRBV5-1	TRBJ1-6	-	TGCGCCAGCAGCTTGGCGGAGGTTTCACCCCTCCACTTT	CASSLAEVSPLHF
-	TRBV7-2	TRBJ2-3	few	TGTGCCAGCGCCCGGGATCTCGGGACAGATACGCAGTATTTT	CASARDLGTDTQYF
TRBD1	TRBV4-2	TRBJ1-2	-	TGTGCCAGCAGCCAAGTATCAGGACAGGCGTACTATGGCTACACCTTC	CASSQVSGQAYYGYTF
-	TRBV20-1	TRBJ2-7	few	TGCAGTGCTAGGGAGCCCTCCTACGAGCAGTACTTC	CSAREPSYEQYF
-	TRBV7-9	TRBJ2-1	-	TGTGCCAGCAGCTTAAGTTTAGAGGACGGTGAGCAGTTCTTC	CASSLSLEDGEQFF
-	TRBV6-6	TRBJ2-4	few	TGTGCCAGCACCTCTGGTGACATTCAGTACTTC	CASTSGDIQYF
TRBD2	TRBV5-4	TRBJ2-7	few	TGTGCCAGCAGCTCGGTGGGACTAGCAGCAAAATACGAGCAGTACTTC	CASSSVGLAAKYEQYF
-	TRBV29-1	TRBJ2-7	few	TGCAGCGTTGAAGATAATACAGACGAGCAGTACTTC	CSVEDNTDEQYF
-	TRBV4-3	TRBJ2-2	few	TGCGCCAGCAGCCAAGATCGTTCCGGGGAGCTGTTTTTT	CASSQDRSGELFF
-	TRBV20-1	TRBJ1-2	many	TGCAGTGCAAATTTTAACTATGGCTACACCTTC	CSANFNYGYTF
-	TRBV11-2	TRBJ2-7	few	TGTGCCAGCAGCGCAGGGACCCTCTACGAGCAGTACTTC	CASSAGTLYEQYF